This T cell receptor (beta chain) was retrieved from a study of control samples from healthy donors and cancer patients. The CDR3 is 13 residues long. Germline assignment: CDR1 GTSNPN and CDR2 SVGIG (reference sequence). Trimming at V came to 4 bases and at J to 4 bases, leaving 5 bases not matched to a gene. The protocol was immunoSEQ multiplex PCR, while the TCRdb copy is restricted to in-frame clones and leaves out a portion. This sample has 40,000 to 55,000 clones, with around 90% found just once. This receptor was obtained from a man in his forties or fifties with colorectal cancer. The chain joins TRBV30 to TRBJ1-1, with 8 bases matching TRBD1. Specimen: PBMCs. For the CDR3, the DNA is TGTGCCTGGAACAGGGGGTCGGGCACTGAAGCTTTCTTT. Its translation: CAWNRGSGTEAFF.